The 2 T cell receptor beta chains listed next were all sequenced from one sample in a study of follicular helper T cells after annual influenza vaccination. Time point given: 2015-2016 season, 7 days after influenza vaccination. The protocol was immunoSEQ multiplex PCR, while the TCRdb copy is restricted to in-frame clones and leaves out a portion. This repertoire shows almost 7,000 clones, 84% found once; its top ten account for 0.5% to 0.6%. Sequenced material: CXCR5- memory CD4+ T cells sorted from blood, taken 7 days after influenza vaccination. These receptor sequences come from an adult who received the influenza vaccine.

V gene TRBV7-2 combines with J gene TRBJ1-3, with 10 positions matching TRBD1. Germline CDR1 SGHTA, CDR2 FQGNSA. The junction had 11 bases not matched to a gene; V was cut back by 5 bases and J by 4 bases. The CDR3 is 17 amino acids. As DNA, the CDR3 is TGTGCCAGCAGCCCCGGATTAGGACAGGGGGTAGGAAACACCATATATTTT. The encoded protein is CASSPGLGQGVGNTIYF.

The V call is TRBV9, the J call TRBJ2-7; D is ambiguous. CDR3 length: 14 residues. V lost 0 bases and J lost 0, with 7 bases in between. Germline V gene sequence: CDR1 SGDLS, CDR2 YYNGEE. DNA of the CDR3: TGTGCCAGCAGCGTAGGGCCGAGCTCCTACGAGCAGTACTTC. This translates into CASSVGPSSYEQYF.